A single sample is the source of the 27 T cell receptor beta chains below, sequenced in a study of T cells in Graves' hyperthyroidism and ophthalmopathy. The TCR beta CDR3 regions underwent amplification using RNA transcripts as the source. The TCR CDR3 first-round RT-PCR relied on the HTBI primer set. MiXCR, applied by TCRdb to the multiplex PCR reads, yields one record per CDR3 protein. This repertoire shows about 580,000 distinct CDR3 sequences, about 15% found once; its top ten account for 5.8%. Sequencing was done on a sample of blood. Source of these receptors: a woman between 25 and 40 years old with Graves' hyperthyroidism that later progressed to Graves' ophthalmopathy.

Ten or more counts support this clonotype. This sequence joins TRBV9 and TRBJ2-3; D gene uncertain. V lost 4 bases to trimming and J lost 2 bases, with 14 bases between them. There are 15 residues in the CDR3. CDR1 and CDR2 (germline): SGDLS, YYNGEE. The CDR3 loop reads CASSPIPQNTDTQYF. Here the CDR3 DNA reads TGTGCCAGCAGCCCCATCCCCCAAAACACAGATACGCAGTATTTT. The whole variable domain, filled in from reference TRBV9 and TRBJ2-3, reads DSGVTQTPKHLITATGQRVTLRCSPRSGDLSVYWYQQSLDQGLQFLIQYYNGEERAKGNILERFSAQQFPDLHSELNLSSLELGDSALYFCASSPIPQNTDTQYFGPGTRLTVL.

This clonotype has a single count. The J gene is TRBJ2-1, the V gene TRBV30, with 12 bases identical to TRBD2. V lost 3 bases to trimming and J lost 10 bases; unmatched junction nucleotides: 4. Looked up from germline, CDR1 is GTSNPN and CDR2 is SVGIG (reference sequence). The CDR3 runs 13 residues. The CDR3: CAWRLAGGWEQFF. The DNA for the CDR3 is TGTGCCTGGAGACTAGCGGGAGGTTGGGAGCAGTTCTTC.

This clonotype came up many times. The V gene is TRBV11-2, the J gene TRBJ1-2; weak D call: TRBD1 (6 bases). V was trimmed by 5 bases and J by 5 bases, leaving 15 bases between them. The CDR3 has 14 amino acids. Germline CDR1 reads SGHAT; CDR2 reads FQNNGV. For the CDR3, the DNA is TGTGCCAGCAGCGTCCAAGGGGGGGGATATGGCTACACCTTC. Translating it yields CASSVQGGGYGYTF.

This clonotype was picked up many times. V and J are TRBV3-1 and TRBJ2-7; 9 bases line up with TRBD2. The CDR3 has 15 amino acids. V lost 3 bases, J lost 0 bases, and 3 bases stayed unmatched. Per germline, CDR1 LGHDT and CDR2 YNNKEL (reference sequence). This chain's CDR3 is CASSQSGRSSYEQYF. The CDR3 coding sequence is TGTGCCAGCAGCCAGAGCGGGAGGAGCTCCTACGAGCAGTACTTC.

The table lists this clonotype with many counts. This chain links TRBV28 with TRBJ2-4, with D perhaps given as TRBD1 or TRBD2 (6 bases each). This CDR3 comprises 14 residues. Germline CDR1 MDHEN, CDR2 SYDVKM. The ends were cut back, 10 bases at V and 6 bases at J, with 19 bases in the middle. In DNA form, the CDR3 reads TGTGCCACAACGGAGGGGACAAATATAAACATTCAGTACTTC. As protein: CATTEGTNINIQYF.

The chain joins TRBV6-6 to TRBJ2-7; TRBD1 agrees at 9 bases. Germline CDR1 is MNHNY and CDR2 is SVGAGI (reference sequence). There are 15 residues in the CDR3. The junction had 7 bases not matched to a gene; V was cut back by 2 bases and J by 5 bases. The CDR3 here is CASSYPGQGNHEQYF. In nucleotides, the CDR3 is TGTGCCAGCAGTTACCCGGGACAGGGTAACCACGAGCAGTACTTC.

This clonotype was counted between two and nine times. In nucleotides, the CDR3 is TGTGCCAGTAGGAATCCGGGACTAGCGTCGGACGAGCAGTACTTC. Translated: CASRNPGLASDEQYF. The chain couples TRBV19 to TRBJ2-7; 10 bases map to TRBD2. Germline V gene lookup returns CDR1 LNHDA and CDR2 SQIVND (reference sequence). This CDR3 contains 15 residues. J gave up 5 bases and V 6 bases, and 10 bases lay outside the gene matches.

At least ten counts were recorded for this clonotype. This chain uses TRBV5-1 with TRBJ1-3, with D possibly TRBD1 on 5 matching bases. The CDR3 has 18 amino acids. Trimming stripped 2 bases from V and 1 base from J, with 19 bases between. CDR1 SGHRS and CDR2 YFSETQ come from the germline V gene. The CDR3 DNA reads TGCGCCAGCAGCTTCCAACAGGCGAGCGGGGAATCTGGAAACACCATATATTTT. Encoded protein: CASSFQQASGESGNTIYF.

This clonotype was found many times. The chain uses TRBV7-9 and TRBJ2-7; no reliable D call. V lost 1 base and J 3 bases, leaving 10 bases between the germline ends. Germline V gene lookup returns CDR1 SEHNR and CDR2 FQNEAQ (reference sequence). The CDR3 loop spans 14 amino acids. The CDR3 DNA sequence: TGTGCCAGCAGCTTAGTAGAGCCCTTCTACGAGCAGTACTTC. Translated, it gives CASSLVEPFYEQYF.

This chain connects TRBV19 to TRBJ2-2; unclear D gene. Deletions cut 0 bases from V and 6 bases from J, with 8 bases between. Germline values: CDR1 LNHDA, CDR2 SQIVND (reference sequence). The length of the CDR3 is 14 residues. The CDR3, as DNA: TGTGCCAGTAGTATAGATACCCGGGCCGGGGAGCTGTTTTTT. Translating gives CASSIDTRAGELFF.

With respect to this clonotype: Sequence at one end of the junction differs from germline and may be a read error. This chain connects TRBV24-1 to TRBJ2-3; no definite D call. The CDR3 contains 13 residues. The germline CDR1 and CDR2 sequences are KGHDR and SFDVKD. The CDR3 coding sequence is TGTGCCACCAGTGATCCCAGCATAGATACGCAGTATTTT. Translation gives CATSDPSIDTQYF.

This clonotype was observed many times. This chain connects TRBV12-3 or TRBV12-4 to TRBJ2-7; no reliable D call. Trimming removed 4 bases from V and 0 bases from J, with 16 bases in between. The CDR3 extends over 16 amino acids. The chain's CDR3 is CASSYGSGSYSYEQYF. In nucleotides, the CDR3 is TGTGCCAGCAGTTATGGGTCCGGTAGTTACTCCTACGAGCAGTACTTC.

This clonotype was counted many times. The chain couples TRBV12-3 or TRBV12-4 to TRBJ2-4; TRBD1 aligns across 11 bases. V was pared by 7 bases and J by 8 bases, with 7 bases of the junction left unmatched. This CDR3 is 14 amino acids long. The CDR3 coding sequence is TGTGCCAGCACCCCGGGACAGGGGGAGGACATTCAGTACTTC. Residues: CASTPGQGEDIQYF.

This clonotype appeared once. The CDR3 end shows no conserved phenylalanine or tryptophan, and so a read error is likely. The DNA is left out, because the CDR3 cannot be placed on it with certainty; the CDR3 is given as TCRdb lists it. The rearrangement links TRBV11-3 to TRBJ1-1; the table's TRBD1 call for D was not verified on the DNA. The CDR3 is made up of 14 amino acids, end residues included. CDR1 SGHNT and CDR2 YENEEA come from the germline V gene. CDR3 sequence reads: CASKQGAMNTEGFV.

At least ten counts were recorded for this clonotype. V usage is TRBV15 and J usage is TRBJ2-3; D is unclear. V was clipped by 0 bases and J by 2 bases, with 9 bases between them. The length of the CDR3 is 15 residues. Germline CDR1 reads LNHNV; CDR2 reads YYDKDF (reference sequence). DNA for the CDR3: TGTGCCACCAGCAGAGATCCGAGCGCCACAGATACGCAGTATTTT. Translation gives CATSRDPSATDTQYF. Supplemented by reference TRBV15 and TRBJ2-3, the full variable domain reads DAMVIQNPRYQVTQFGKPVTLSCSQTLNHNVMYWYQQKSSQAPKLLFHYYDKDFNNEADTPDNFQSRRPNTSFCFLDIRSPGLGDTAMYLCATSRDPSATDTQYFGPGTRLTVL.

This clonotype was observed many times. This chain uses TRBV24-1 with TRBJ2-3; D tentatively reads TRBD1 or TRBD2 (5 bases each). V was trimmed by 9 bases and J by 2 bases, leaving 11 bases between them. There are 13 residues in the CDR3. Per the germline V gene, CDR1 is KGHDR and CDR2 is SFDVKD. The CDR3 loop is CATRDGFTDTQYF. DNA for the CDR3: TGTGCCACCCGGGACGGTTTCACAGATACGCAGTATTTT.

In this sample, this clonotype turned up many times. The chain uses TRBV12-3 or TRBV12-4 and TRBJ2-4; 7 nucleotides align to TRBD1. This CDR3 is built from 12 residues. J lost 15 bases, V lost 6 bases, and 11 bases had no gene match. Here the CDR3 DNA reads TGTGCCAGCAGCATAGACAGGGAACGGGGGTACTTC. Amino acid sequence: CASSIDRERGYF.

This clonotype turned up a few times. The chain combines TRBV30 with TRBJ1-4, with D maybe TRBD1 (6 bases). V gave up 4 bases and J gave up 2 bases, with 11 bases separating them. This CDR3 region has 14 residues. In germline, CDR1 is GTSNPN, CDR2 SVGIG (reference sequence). CDR3 residues: CAWTKGVTNEKLFF. CDR3 bases: TGTGCCTGGACTAAGGGGGTGACTAATGAAAAACTGTTTTTT.

This clonotype was detected a few times. This chain links TRBV5-6 with TRBJ2-1, with a weak D call TRBD1 (6 bases). Germline V gene data show CDR1 as SGHDT and CDR2 as YYEEEE. Trimming took 3 bases from V and 14 from J, leaving 15 bases between them. The CDR3 has 12 residues. This chain's CDR3 is CASSSDSSSEFF. In DNA form, the CDR3 reads TGTGCCAGCAGCTCGGACAGTTCCTCGGAGTTCTTC.

The table lists this clonotype with a count of one. A much larger clone differs by one base, so this may be a read error. The chain recombines TRBV20-1 with TRBJ2-3, with D tentatively TRBD1 (6 bases). The CDR3 runs 13 residues. Trimming took 6 bases from V and 2 from J, leaving 12 bases between them. CDR1 and CDR2 (germline): DFQATT, SNEGSKA (reference sequence). CDR3 protein: CSAWTAATDTQYF. In nucleotides, the CDR3 is TGCAGTGCGTGGACAGCTGCCACAGATACGCAGTATTTT.

This clonotype is a singleton in its sample. Possible read error: a much larger clone is one base away. The V gene is TRBV7-9, the J gene TRBJ2-3; the D call may be TRBD1 or TRBD2 (8 bases each). The germline gives CDR1 SEHNR, CDR2 FQNEAQ (reference sequence). This CDR3 is 16 amino acids long. CDR3 residues: CASSQGAGGVGDTQNF. CDR3 coding DNA: TGTGCCAGCAGCCAGGGGGCGGGAGGCGTAGGAGATACGCAGAATTTT.

As concerns this clonotype: A much larger clone differs from this one at a single base, so this may be a read error. This chain uses TRBV2 with TRBJ2-3; D remains unclear. This CDR3 region has 14 residues. The V end lost 1 base, the J end lost 3 bases, and 8 bases lay between the germline ends. Germline CDR1 is SNHLY and CDR2 is FYNNEI. In nucleotides, the CDR3 is TGTGCCAGCAGTGAAGGGGCTTTAACAGATACGCAGTATTTT. This sequence encodes CASSEGALTDTQYF.

This clonotype was counted at least ten times. The CDR3 protein is CASSSGLASVAQYF. Here the CDR3 DNA reads TGTGCCAGCAGTTCGGGACTAGCGTCCGTTGCGCAGTATTTT. V gene TRBV12-3 or TRBV12-4 combines with J gene TRBJ2-3; the match to TRBD2 covers 10 bases. There are 14 residues in the CDR3. V gave up 4 bases and J gave up 10 bases; unmatched junction bases: 8.

This clonotype was seen repeatedly, ten times or more. The gene calls are TRBV12-3 or TRBV12-4 and TRBJ1-2; D is unclear. V was pared by 1 base and J by 8 bases, with 14 bases between. The CDR3 contains 14 residues. CDR3 residues: CASSLGQVSGGYTF. The CDR3 DNA reads TGTGCCAGCAGTTTAGGGCAGGTTTCGGGAGGCTACACCTTC.

This clonotype was observed many times. The genes are TRBV14 and TRBJ2-3, with D possibly TRBD1 on 5 matching bases. This CDR3 comprises 16 residues. With 0 bases removed from V and 1 base from J, the gap between germline ends came to 11 bases. Germline values: CDR1 SGHDN, CDR2 FVKESK. The CDR3 spells CASSQDQGLGTDTQYF. The CDR3 region has the DNA TGTGCCAGCAGCCAAGATCAGGGCCTCGGCACAGATACGCAGTATTTT.

In this sample, this clonotype turned up many times. The rearrangement joins TRBV9 to TRBJ2-1, with a tentative D call TRBD1 (6 bases). The V gene's germline CDR1 is SGDLS and CDR2 YYNGEE. The CDR3 covers 15 residues. V was trimmed by 0 bases and J by 6 bases, leaving 13 bases between them. The DNA of the CDR3 is TGTGCCAGCAGCGTAGAATGGGAAGGGGGCAATGAGCAGTTCTTC. Translating gives CASSVEWEGGNEQFF.

This clonotype was seen a handful of times. The genes are TRBV4-1 and TRBJ2-1; D not resolved. Between the trimmed V and J ends, which lost 5 bases and 9 bases, there was a span of 26 bases. The CDR3 covers 17 residues. CDR1 is MGHRA, CDR2 YSYEKL, per germline. CDR3 sequence (DNA): TGCGCCAGCAGCTCCTCCCAGCAGGCCCTGAGGACGGGTGAGCAGTTCTTC. Encoded protein: CASSSSQQALRTGEQFF.